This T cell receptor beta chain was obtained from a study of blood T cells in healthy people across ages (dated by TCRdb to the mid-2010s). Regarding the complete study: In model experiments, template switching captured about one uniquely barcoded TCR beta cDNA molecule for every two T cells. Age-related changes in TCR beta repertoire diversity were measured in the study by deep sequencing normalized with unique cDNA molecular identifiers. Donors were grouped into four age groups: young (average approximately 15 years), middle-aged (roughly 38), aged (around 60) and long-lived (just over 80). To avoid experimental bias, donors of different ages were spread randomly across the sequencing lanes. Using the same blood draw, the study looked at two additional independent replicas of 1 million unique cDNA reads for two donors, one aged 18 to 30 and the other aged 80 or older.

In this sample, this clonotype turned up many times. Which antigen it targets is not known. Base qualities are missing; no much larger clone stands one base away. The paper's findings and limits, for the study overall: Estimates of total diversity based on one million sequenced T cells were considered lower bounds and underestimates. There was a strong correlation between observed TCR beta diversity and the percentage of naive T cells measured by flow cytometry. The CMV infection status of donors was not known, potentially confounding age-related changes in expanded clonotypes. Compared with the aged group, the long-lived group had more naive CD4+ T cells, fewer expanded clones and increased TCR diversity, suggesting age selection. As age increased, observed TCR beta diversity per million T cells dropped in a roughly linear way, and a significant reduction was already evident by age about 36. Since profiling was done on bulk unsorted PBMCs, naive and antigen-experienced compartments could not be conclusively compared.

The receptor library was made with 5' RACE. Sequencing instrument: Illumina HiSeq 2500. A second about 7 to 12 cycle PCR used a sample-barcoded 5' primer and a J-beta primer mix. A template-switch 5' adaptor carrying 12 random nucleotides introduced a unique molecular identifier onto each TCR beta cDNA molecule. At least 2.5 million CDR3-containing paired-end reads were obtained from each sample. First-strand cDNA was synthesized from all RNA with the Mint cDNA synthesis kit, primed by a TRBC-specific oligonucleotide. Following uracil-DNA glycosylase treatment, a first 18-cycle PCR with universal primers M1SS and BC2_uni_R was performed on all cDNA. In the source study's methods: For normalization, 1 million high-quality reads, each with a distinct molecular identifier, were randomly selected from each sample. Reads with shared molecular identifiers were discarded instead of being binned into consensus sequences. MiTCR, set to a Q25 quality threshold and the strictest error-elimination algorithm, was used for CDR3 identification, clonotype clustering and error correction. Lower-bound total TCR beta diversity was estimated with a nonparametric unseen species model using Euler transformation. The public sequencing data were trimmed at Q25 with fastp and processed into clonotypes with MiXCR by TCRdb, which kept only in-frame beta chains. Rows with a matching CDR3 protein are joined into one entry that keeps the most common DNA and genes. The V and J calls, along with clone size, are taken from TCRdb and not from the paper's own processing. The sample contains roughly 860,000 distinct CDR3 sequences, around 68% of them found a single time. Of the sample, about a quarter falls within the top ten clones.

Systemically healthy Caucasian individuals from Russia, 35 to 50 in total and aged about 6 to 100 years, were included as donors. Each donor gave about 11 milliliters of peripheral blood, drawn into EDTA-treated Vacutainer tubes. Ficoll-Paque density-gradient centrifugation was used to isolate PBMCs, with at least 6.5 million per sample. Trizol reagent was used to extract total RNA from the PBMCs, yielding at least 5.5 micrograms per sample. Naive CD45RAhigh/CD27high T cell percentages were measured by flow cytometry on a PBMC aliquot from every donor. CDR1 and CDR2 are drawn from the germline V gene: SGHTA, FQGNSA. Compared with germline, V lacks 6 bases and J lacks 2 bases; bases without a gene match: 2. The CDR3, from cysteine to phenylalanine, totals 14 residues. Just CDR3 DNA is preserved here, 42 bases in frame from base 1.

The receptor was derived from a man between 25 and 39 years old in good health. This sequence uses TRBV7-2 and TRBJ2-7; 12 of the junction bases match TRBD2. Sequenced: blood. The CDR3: CASRPSGGAYEQYF. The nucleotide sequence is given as TGTGCCAGCAGGCCTAGCGGGGGGGCCTACGAGCAGTACTTC.